The clone carrying this T cell receptor (beta chain) was observed a handful of times. TCRdb itself ran the 5' RACE reads through MiXCR, one entry per CDR3 protein. The repertoire has tens of thousands of distinct CDR3 sequences, roughly 23% of them found once; the top ten carry just under 3%. The memory fraction was CD4+CD45RO+CD25- cells. Germline values: CDR1 PRHDT, CDR2 FYEKMQ (reference sequence). Trimming removed 2 bases at V and 8 bases at J, with 10 bases between. There are 14 residues in the CDR3. This chain uses TRBV13 with TRBJ1-6; D is undetermined. This clonotype originated in a female donor with breast cancer. The sequenced material came from memory CD4+ T cells sorted from a lymph node. Subset given: memory CD4+ T cells, CD4+CD45RO+CD25-. As DNA, the CDR3 is TGTGCCAGCAGCTTACGTTCTGCCGATTCACCCCTCCACTTT. It translates to CASSLRSADSPLHF.